Below, 15 T cell receptor beta chains from the same sample are listed, as sequenced in a study of blood T cell repertoires in COVID-19. The method was immunoSEQ multiplex PCR; TCRdb's version includes in-frame clones alone and lacks a portion of them. The sample lists roughly 300,000 clones, nearly 90% occurring once. Sample: peripheral blood. These receptors all stem from a man between 18 and 35 years old with active or convalescent COVID-19.

The chain couples TRBV5-5 to TRBJ2-7, with 10 bases matching TRBD1. Germline V CDR1 and CDR2: SGHKS, YYEKEE (reference sequence). V shed 4 bases and J 7 bases; nucleotides not matched to a gene: 11. The length of the CDR3 is 15 residues. CDR3 sequence reads: CASSTGQGLIGEQYF. CDR3 in DNA: TGTGCCAGCAGCACGGGACAGGGGCTAATAGGGGAGCAGTACTTC.

The chain recombines TRBV7-8 with TRBJ1-6; TRBD1 aligns across 9 bases. This CDR3 has 14 amino acids. Trimming cost V 5 bases and J 5 bases; bases outside gene matches: 1. Germline-derived CDR1 and CDR2 are SGHVS and FQNEAQ. The CDR3 sequence: CASSTGGNNSPLHF. The CDR3 DNA reads as TGTGCCAGCAGCACAGGGGGCAATAATTCACCCCTCCACTTT.

About this clone: This sample includes further DNA sequences coding for the same CDR3. The chain employs TRBV9 and TRBJ2-5, with a weak D call TRBD2 (7 bases). The CDR3 is made up of 14 amino acids. Deletions cut 0 bases from V and 5 bases from J, with 11 bases between. Germline V gene sequence: CDR1 SGDLS, CDR2 YYNGEE. The CDR3 protein is CASSVVGGPETQYF. CDR3 nucleotides: TGTGCCAGCAGCGTAGTCGGGGGGCCCGAGACCCAGTACTTC.

The chain employs TRBV2 and TRBJ2-7; D gene unclear. CDR3 length equals 13 residues. Germline CDR1 SNHLY, CDR2 FYNNEI. The V and J ends lost 1 base and 4 bases respectively, with 8 bases between them. As DNA, the CDR3 is TGTGCCAGCAGTGAAGTGTCCGGGTACGAGCAGTACTTC. It codes for CASSEVSGYEQYF.

V is TRBV27 and J is TRBJ1-5; tentative D call: TRBD1 (6 bases). V shed 5 bases and J shed 1 base, with 15 bases lying between them. Germline V CDR1 and CDR2: MNHEY, SMNVEV (reference sequence). CDR3 length: 16 amino acids. The CDR3 sequence: CASSLRGTMSNQPQHF. CDR3 bases: TGTGCCAGCAGTCTCAGGGGAACCATGAGCAATCAGCCCCAGCATTTT.

The sample holds one count of this clone. CDR3 region: CASSSTAARHYEQYF. In DNA form, the CDR3 reads TGTGCCAGTAGTAGCACAGCGGCCCGTCACTACGAGCAGTACTTC. The rearrangement joins TRBV19 to TRBJ2-7; D perhaps matches TRBD2 (5 bases). The CDR3 covers 15 residues. CDR1 and CDR2 from the germline V gene are LNHDA and SQIVND (reference sequence). With 4 bases removed from V and 3 bases from J, the gap between germline ends came to 16 bases.

This chain joins TRBV15 and TRBJ1-3; TRBD1 might be the D (5 bases). The CDR3 length is 17 residues. Looked up from germline, CDR1 is LNHNV and CDR2 is YYDKDF (reference sequence). The ends were cut back, 0 bases at V and 2 bases at J, with 14 bases in the middle. CDR3 DNA: TGTGCCACCAGCAGAGATCTTGGGGGGATCGCTGGAAACACCATATATTTT. It translates to CATSRDLGGIAGNTIYF.

The chain combines TRBV11-1 with TRBJ1-6, with TRBD1 matching 7 bases. Trimming removed 5 bases from V and 7 bases from J; junction bases left unmatched: 11. This CDR3 is 16 amino acids long. Per germline, CDR1 SGHAT and CDR2 FQDESV (reference sequence). CDR3 in DNA: TGTGCCAGCAGCCCGAGGGGACAGACTATAAATTCACCCCTCCACTTT. It codes for CASSPRGQTINSPLHF.

J is TRBJ1-1 and V is TRBV27; D unresolved. The germline V and J ends were trimmed by 4 bases and 1 base, with 10 bases remaining between them. This CDR3 is 14 amino acids long. CDR1 is MNHEY, CDR2 SMNVEV, per germline (reference sequence). In DNA, the CDR3 is TGTGCCAGCAGTTCATTCCGACAGAACACTGAAGCTTTCTTT. Amino acids: CASSSFRQNTEAFF.

The chain uses TRBV10-3 and TRBJ1-5; 7 bases are a match to TRBD1. The CDR3 runs 16 residues. Per the germline V gene, CDR1 is ENHRY and CDR2 is SYGVKD. The ends lost 0 bases at V and 4 bases at J; junction bases unmatched: 6. CDR3 nucleotide sequence: TGTGCCATCAGTGAGTCCGTGACAGGGTATAATCAGCCCCAGCATTTT. It yields the protein CAISESVTGYNQPQHF.

The chain uses TRBV13 and TRBJ1-4; D call uncertain. The CDR3 has 14 amino acids. V was clipped by 0 bases and J by 5 bases, with 7 bases between them. Germline-derived CDR1 and CDR2 are PRHDT and FYEKMQ (reference sequence). The CDR3 loop is CASSLGRVNEKLFF. The CDR3 region has the DNA TGTGCCAGCAGCTTAGGGCGAGTGAATGAAAAACTGTTTTTT.

The J gene is TRBJ2-5, the V gene TRBV10-1; D might be TRBD1 (6 bases). CDR1 is WNHNN, CDR2 SYGVQD, per germline (reference sequence). The CDR3 sequence is 15 residues long. Trimming stripped 4 bases from V and 2 bases from J, with 14 bases between. In nucleotides, the CDR3 is TGCGCCAGCAGTGGTCGTCGGACAGCACAAGAGACCCAGTACTTC. Protein product: CASSGRRTAQETQYF.

This chain joins TRBV15 and TRBJ1-4; D is perhaps TRBD1 (6 bases). Germline-derived CDR1 and CDR2 are LNHNV and YYDKDF (reference sequence). The V end lost 2 bases, the J end lost 5 bases, and 12 bases lay between the germline ends. This CDR3 region has 15 residues. The CDR3 loop reads CATSRPHTGNEKLFF. The CDR3 nucleotides are TGTGCCACCAGCAGACCCCATACAGGGAATGAAAAACTGTTTTTT.

The chain has TRBV5-5 and TRBJ2-5, with D maybe TRBD2 (5 bases). CDR3 length equals 15 residues. The germline V gene has CDR1 SGHKS and CDR2 YYEKEE (reference sequence). Deletions cut 6 bases from V and 4 bases from J, with 19 bases between. The CDR3 reads CASIPPGADGETQYF. In nucleotides, the CDR3 is TGTGCCAGCATCCCCCCAGGAGCGGACGGAGAGACCCAGTACTTC. The whole variable domain, filled in from reference TRBV5-5 and TRBJ2-5, reads DAGVTQSPTHLIKTRGQQVTLRCSPISGHKSVSWYQQVLGQGPQFIFQYYEKEERGRGNFPDRFSARQFPNYSSELNVNALLLGDSALYLCASIPPGADGETQYFGPGTRLLVL.

This sequence joins TRBV6-1 and TRBJ1-2; 8 bases align to TRBD1. V shed 3 bases and J 8 bases; nucleotides not matched to a gene: 14. Germline V gene lookup returns CDR1 MNHNS and CDR2 SASEGT. The CDR3 extends over 16 amino acids. CDR3: CASSDIDRGPLGGYTF. The CDR3, as DNA: TGTGCCAGCAGTGACATCGACAGGGGACCCCTTGGAGGCTACACCTTC.